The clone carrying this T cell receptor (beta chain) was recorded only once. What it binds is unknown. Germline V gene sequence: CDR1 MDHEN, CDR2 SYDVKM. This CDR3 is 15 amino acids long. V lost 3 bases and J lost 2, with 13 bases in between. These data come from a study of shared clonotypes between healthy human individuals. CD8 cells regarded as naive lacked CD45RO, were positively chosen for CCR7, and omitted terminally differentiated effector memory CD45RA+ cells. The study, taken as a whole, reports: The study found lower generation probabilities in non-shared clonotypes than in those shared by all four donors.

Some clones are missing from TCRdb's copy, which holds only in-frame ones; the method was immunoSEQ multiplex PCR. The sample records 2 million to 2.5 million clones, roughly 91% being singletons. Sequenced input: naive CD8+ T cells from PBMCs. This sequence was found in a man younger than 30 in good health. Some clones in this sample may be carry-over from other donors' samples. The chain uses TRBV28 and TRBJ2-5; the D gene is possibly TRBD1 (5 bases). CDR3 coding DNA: TGTGCCAGCAGTTTGTTGGCAGGGATACAAGAGACCCAGTACTTC. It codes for CASSLLAGIQETQYF.